The present T cell receptor (beta chain) was sequenced within a study of cytomegalovirus exposure and HLA in healthy donors. Across the whole study: The approximately 130 validation repertoires and the roughly 690 first-cohort repertoires shared a platform, a later analysis reported.

Whole-study results and caveats: Cytomegalovirus status was reportedly diagnosed by the classifier with high sensitivity and specificity.

The length of the CDR3 is 12 residues. Trimming cost V 6 bases and J 6 bases, with 9 bases left between them. Germline V CDR1 and CDR2: MNHNS, SASEGT. Profiling relied on immunoSEQ multiplex PCR, and the TCRdb table lists in-frame clones only, not all of them. The table has approximately 60,000 clones, 90% to 95% seen once. Of note for this clone: Its target is not known.

The study drew the donors from its approximately 110-subject validation cohort, separate from the roughly 710-subject first cohort. The rearrangement links TRBV6-1 to TRBJ2-1; D is undetermined. Sequenced material: PBMCs. The sequence was obtained from a woman aged 18-29 years in good health and CMV-seronegative. The CDR3 here is CASRRSGNEQFF. DNA for the CDR3: TGTGCCAGCAGACGCAGTGGCAATGAGCAGTTCTTC.